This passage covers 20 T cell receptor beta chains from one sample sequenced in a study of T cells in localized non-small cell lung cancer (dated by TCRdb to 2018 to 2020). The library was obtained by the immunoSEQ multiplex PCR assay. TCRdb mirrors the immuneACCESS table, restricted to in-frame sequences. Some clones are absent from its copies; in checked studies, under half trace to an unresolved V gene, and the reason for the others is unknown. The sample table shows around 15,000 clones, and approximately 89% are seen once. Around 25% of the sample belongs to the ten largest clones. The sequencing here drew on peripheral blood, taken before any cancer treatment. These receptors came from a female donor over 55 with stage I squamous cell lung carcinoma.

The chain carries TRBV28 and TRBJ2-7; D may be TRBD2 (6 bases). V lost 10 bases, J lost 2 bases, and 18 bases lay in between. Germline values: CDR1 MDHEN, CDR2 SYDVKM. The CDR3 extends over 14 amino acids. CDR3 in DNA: TGTGCCATCGTCCCGACTAGAGGTACCTACGAGCAGTACTTC. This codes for CAIVPTRGTYEQYF.

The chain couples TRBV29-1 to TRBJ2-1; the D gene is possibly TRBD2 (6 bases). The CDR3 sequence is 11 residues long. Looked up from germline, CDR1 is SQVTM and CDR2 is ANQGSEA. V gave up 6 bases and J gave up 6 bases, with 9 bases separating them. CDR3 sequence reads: CSVGTPNEQFF. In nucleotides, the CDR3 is TGCAGCGTGGGGACTCCCAATGAGCAGTTCTTC.

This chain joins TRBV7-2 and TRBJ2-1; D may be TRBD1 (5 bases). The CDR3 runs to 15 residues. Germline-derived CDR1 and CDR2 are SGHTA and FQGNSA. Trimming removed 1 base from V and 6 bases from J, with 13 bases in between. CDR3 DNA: TGTGCCAGCAGCTTAGGTAGTCAGGGCCCCAATGAGCAGTTCTTC. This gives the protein CASSLGSQGPNEQFF.

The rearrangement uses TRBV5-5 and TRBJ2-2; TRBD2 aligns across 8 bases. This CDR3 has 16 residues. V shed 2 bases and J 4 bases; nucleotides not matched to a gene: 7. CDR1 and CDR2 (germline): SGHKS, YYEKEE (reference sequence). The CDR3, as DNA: TGTGCCAGCAGCTTTGTTGCGGGGGGCTTCACCGGGGAGCTGTTTTTT. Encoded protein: CASSFVAGGFTGELFF.

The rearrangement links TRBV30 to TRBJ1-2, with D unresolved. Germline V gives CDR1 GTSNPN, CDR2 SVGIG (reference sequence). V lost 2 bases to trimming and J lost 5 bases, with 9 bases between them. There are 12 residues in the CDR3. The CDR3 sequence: CAWSLNSYGYTF. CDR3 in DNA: TGTGCCTGGAGTTTGAACAGTTATGGCTACACCTTC.

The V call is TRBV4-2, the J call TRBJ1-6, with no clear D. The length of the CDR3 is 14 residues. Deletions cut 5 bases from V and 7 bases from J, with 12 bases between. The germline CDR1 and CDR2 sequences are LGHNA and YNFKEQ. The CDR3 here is CASSLETLNSPLHF. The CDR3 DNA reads TGTGCCAGCAGCTTGGAAACTTTGAATTCACCCCTCCACTTT.

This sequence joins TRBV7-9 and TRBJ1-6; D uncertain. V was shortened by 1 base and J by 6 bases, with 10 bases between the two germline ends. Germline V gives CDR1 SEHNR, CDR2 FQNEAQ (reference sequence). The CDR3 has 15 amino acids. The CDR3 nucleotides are TGTGCCAGCAGCTTAGATCGTATGATTAATTCACCCCTCCACTTT. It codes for CASSLDRMINSPLHF. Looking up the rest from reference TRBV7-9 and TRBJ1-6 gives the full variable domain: DTGVSQNPRHKITKRGQNVTFRCDPISEHNRLYWYRQTLGQGPEFLTYFQNEAQLEKSRLLSDRFSAERPKGSFSTLEIQRTEQGDSAMYLCASSLDRMINSPLHFGNGTRLTVT.

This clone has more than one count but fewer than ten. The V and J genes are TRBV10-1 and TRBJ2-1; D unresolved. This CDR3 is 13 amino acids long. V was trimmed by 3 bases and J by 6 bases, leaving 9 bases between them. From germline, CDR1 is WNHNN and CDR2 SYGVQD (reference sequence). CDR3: CASSDSGSNEQFF. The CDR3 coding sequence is TGCGCCAGCAGTGATTCTGGGTCCAATGAGCAGTTCTTC.

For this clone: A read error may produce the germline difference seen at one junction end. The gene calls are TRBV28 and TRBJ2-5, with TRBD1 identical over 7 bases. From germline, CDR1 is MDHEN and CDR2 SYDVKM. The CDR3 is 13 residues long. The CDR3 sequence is CVSREGAKETQYF. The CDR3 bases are TGTGTCAGCCGTGAGGGGGCAAAAGAGACCCAGTACTTC.

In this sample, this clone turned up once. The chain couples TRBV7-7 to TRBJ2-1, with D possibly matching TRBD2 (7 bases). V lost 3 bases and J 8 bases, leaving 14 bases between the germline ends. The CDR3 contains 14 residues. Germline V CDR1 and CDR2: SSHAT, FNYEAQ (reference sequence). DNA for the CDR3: TGTGCCAGCAGCTTCAGACGGGGGGCGTATGAGCAGTTCTTC. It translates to CASSFRRGAYEQFF. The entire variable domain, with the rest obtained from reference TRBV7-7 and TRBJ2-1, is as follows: GAGVSQSPRYKVTKRGQDVTLRCDPISSHATLYWYQQALGQGPEFLTYFNYEAQPDKSGLPSDRFSAERPEGSISTLTIQRTEQRDSAMYRCASSFRRGAYEQFFGPGTRLTVL.

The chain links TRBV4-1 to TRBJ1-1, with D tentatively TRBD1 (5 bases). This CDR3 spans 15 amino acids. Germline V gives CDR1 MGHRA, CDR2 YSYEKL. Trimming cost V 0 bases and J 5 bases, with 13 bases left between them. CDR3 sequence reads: CASSQDSRGGTEAFF. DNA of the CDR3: TGCGCCAGCAGCCAAGATAGTCGGGGGGGAACTGAAGCTTTCTTT.

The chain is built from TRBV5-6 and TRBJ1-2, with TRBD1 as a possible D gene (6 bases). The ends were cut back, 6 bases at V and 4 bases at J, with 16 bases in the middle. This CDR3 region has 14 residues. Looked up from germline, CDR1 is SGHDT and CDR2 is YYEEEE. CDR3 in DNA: TGTGCCAGCAACTGGGGGGGCGCGGGCTATGGCTACACCTTC. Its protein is CASNWGGAGYGYTF.

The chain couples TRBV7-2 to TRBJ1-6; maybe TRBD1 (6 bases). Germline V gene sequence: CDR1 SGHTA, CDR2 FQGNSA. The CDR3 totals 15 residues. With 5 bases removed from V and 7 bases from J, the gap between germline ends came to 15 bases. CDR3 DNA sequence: TGTGCCAGCAGCGAACAGGGCGGTGGGAATTCACCCCTCCACTTT. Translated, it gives CASSEQGGGNSPLHF. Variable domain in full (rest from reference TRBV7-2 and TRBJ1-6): GAGVSQSPSNKVTEKGKDVELRCDPISGHTALYWYRQSLGQGLEFLIYFQGNSAPDKSGLPSDRFSAERTGGSVSTLTIQRTQQEDSAVYLCASSEQGGGNSPLHFGNGTRLTVT.

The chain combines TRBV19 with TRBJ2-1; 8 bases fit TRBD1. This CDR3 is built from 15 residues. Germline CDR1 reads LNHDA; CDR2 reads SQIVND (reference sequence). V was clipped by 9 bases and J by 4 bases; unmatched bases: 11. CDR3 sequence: CASASTGALYNEQFF. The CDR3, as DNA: TGTGCCAGCGCCTCGACAGGGGCCCTTTACAATGAGCAGTTCTTC.

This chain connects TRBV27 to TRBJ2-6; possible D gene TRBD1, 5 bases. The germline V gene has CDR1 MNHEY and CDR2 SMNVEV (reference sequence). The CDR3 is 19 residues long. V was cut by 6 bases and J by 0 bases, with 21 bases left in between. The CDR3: CASSPWTPKASSGANVLTF. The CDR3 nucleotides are TGTGCCAGCAGCCCCTGGACACCAAAGGCATCCTCTGGGGCCAACGTCCTGACTTTC. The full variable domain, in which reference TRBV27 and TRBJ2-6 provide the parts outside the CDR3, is EAQVTQNPRYLITVTGKKLTVTCSQNMNHEYMSWYRQDPGLGLRQIYYSMNVEVTDKGDVPEGYKVSRKEKRNFPLILESPSPNQTSLYFCASSPWTPKASSGANVLTFGAGSRLTVL.

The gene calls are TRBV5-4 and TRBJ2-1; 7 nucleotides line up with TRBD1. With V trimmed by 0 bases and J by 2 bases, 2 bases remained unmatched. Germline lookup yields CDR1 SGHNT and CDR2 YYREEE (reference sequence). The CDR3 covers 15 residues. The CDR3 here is CASSLDGQAYNEQFF. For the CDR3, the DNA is TGTGCCAGCAGCTTGGACGGACAGGCCTACAATGAGCAGTTCTTC.

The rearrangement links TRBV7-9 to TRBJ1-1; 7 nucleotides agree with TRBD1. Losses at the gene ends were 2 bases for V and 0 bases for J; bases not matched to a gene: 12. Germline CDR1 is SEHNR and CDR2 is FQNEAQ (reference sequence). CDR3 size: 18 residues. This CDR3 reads CASSLPTDRSLMNTEAFF. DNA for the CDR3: TGTGCCAGCAGCTTACCGACGGACAGGAGCCTAATGAACACTGAAGCTTTCTTT.

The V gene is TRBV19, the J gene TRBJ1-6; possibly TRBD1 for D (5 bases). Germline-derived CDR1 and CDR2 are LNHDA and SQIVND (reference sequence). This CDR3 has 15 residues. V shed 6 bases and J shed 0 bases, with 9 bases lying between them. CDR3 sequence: CASRRGDSYNSPLHF. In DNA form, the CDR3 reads TGTGCCAGTAGGAGGGGCGACTCCTATAATTCACCCCTCCACTTT.

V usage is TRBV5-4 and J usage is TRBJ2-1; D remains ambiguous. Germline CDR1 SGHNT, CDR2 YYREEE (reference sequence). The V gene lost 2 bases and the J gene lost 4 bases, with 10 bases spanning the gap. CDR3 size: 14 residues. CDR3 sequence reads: CASSFINSYNEQFF. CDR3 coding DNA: TGTGCCAGCAGCTTTATAAACTCGTACAATGAGCAGTTCTTC.

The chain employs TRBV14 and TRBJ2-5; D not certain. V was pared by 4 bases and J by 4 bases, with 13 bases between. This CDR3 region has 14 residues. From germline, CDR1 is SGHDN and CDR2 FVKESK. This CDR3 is CASSPSTRVETQYF. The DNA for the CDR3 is TGTGCCAGCAGCCCTTCCACGAGAGTAGAGACCCAGTACTTC. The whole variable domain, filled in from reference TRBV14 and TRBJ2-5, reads EAGVTQFPSHSVIEKGQTVTLRCDPISGHDNLYWYRRVMGKEIKFLLHFVKESKQDESGMPNNRFLAERTGGTYSTLKVQPAELEDSGVYFCASSPSTRVETQYFGPGTRLLVL.